This is a list of T cell receptor beta chains from one sample in a study of OX40 agonist ivuxolimab in advanced cancers. The protocol was immunoSEQ multiplex PCR, while the TCRdb copy is restricted to in-frame clones and leaves out a portion. The profile covers 20,000 to 25,000 clones, with around three quarters appearing a single time and 10% to 15% taken by the ten largest. This sample comprised CD4+ or CD8+ T cells sorted from blood, obtained in a trial of the OX40 agonist ivuxolimab. These receptors came from an adult with an advanced solid tumor such as melanoma, head and neck, liver or kidney cancer. CDR3s include the opening cysteine and the closing phenylalanine or tryptophan. The order of the fields is D gene, V gene, J gene, CDR3 protein. The D gene is left open where the match is weak.

D: NA
V: TRBV5-4
J: TRBJ2-2
CDR3: CASSSGRNTGELFF

D: TRBD2
V: TRBV2
J: TRBJ2-1
CDR3: CASTPSGGASYNEQFF

D: NA
V: TRBV28
J: TRBJ2-3
CDR3: CASSLDLAGGTDTQYF

D: TRBD2
V: TRBV5-1
J: TRBJ2-5
CDR3: CASSLGASGDQETQYF

D: NA
V: TRBV6-1
J: TRBJ1-6
CDR3: CASSEGSRGLIVGSPLHF

D: NA
V: TRBV5-1
J: TRBJ1-1
CDR3: CASRQETEAFF

D: TRBD1
V: TRBV9
J: TRBJ1-2
CDR3: CASSSWTGAGGYTF

D: TRBD1
V: TRBV6-5
J: TRBJ1-2
CDR3: CASGATGSYGYTF

D: TRBD1
V: TRBV14
J: TRBJ2-7
CDR3: CASSQDLDRTYEQYF

D: NA
V: TRBV19
J: TRBJ2-7
CDR3: CASSIDGGAYEQYF

D: NA
V: TRBV5-4
J: TRBJ1-5
CDR3: CASTPNIGAENQPQHF

D: NA
V: TRBV15
J: TRBJ1-5
CDR3: CATSRAWKEGNQPQHF

D: TRBD1
V: TRBV19
J: TRBJ1-2
CDR3: CASSLGDREAYVYGYTF

D: NA
V: TRBV6-5
J: TRBJ1-2
CDR3: CASPGGDYGYTF

D: NA
V: TRBV2
J: TRBJ1-3
CDR3: CASSEGKVLRDSGNTIYF

D: TRBD1
V: TRBV6-5
J: TRBJ2-7
CDR3: CASSYSGQGSRGEQYF

D: NA
V: TRBV11-3
J: TRBJ1-1
CDR3: CASSFLTGSEAFF

D: NA
V: TRBV10-3
J: TRBJ2-7
CDR3: CALGTVDSYEQYF

D: NA
V: TRBV27
J: TRBJ2-6
CDR3: CASSPTGNSGANVLTF